The 28 T cell receptor delta chains in this list originate from one sample, sequenced in a study of gamma-delta chains in newborns, infants, children (dated by TCRdb to the late 2010s). The sequencer was an Illumina MiSeq. With CATT, TCRdb called clones again from the public reads; duplicate DNA rows were later joined. Counted in this sample were thousands of delta-chain clones; around 0.99% of them appeared once. The ten largest clones add up to 24% of the sample. Sequencing input: blood. These receptors were taken from a child who was a newborn, infant or young child, either healthy, febrile or measles-vaccinated (not recorded which).

This clone was picked up many times. This sequence is one base from a far larger clone and is likely a read error. The chain has TRDV2 and TRDJ3; possible D gene TRDD3, 6 bases. Trimming left V 5 bases short and J 0 bases short, with 16 bases between. CDR3 length: 18 residues. Germline V gene lookup returns CDR1 GEAIGNYY and CDR2 EKD. Here the CDR3 DNA reads TGTGCCTGTGGCAAGTTAGGATACCGCTCCTGGGACACCCGACAGATGTTTTTC. This translates into CACGKLGYRSWDTRQMFF.

About this clone itself: TCRdb assigns this DNA the protein of a much larger clone, which departs from its translation at residue 18; this likely reflects a read error, and the protein shown comes from translating the DNA. The CDR3 here is CACDTLGGLLSSWDTRQIFF. The CDR3 nucleotides are TGTGCCTGTGACACGCTCGGGGGACTCCTAAGCTCCTGGGACACCCGACAGATATTTTTC. This chain connects TRDV2 to TRDJ3, with a tentative D call TRDD3 (6 bases). The CDR3 totals 20 residues. Germline assignment: CDR1 GEAIGNYY and CDR2 EKD.

This clone was recorded a few times. A far larger clone lies a single base away; this is likely a read error. The same CDR3 arises from other DNA sequences in this sample as well. This chain joins TRDV2 and TRDJ3, with 8 bases that match TRDD3. The CDR3 consists of 17 residues. The germline V gene has CDR1 GEAIGNYY and CDR2 EKD. The CDR3 DNA reads as TGTGCTTGTGACACCGTCGGGGGATACTGGGACACCCGACAGATGTTTTTC. Protein: CACDTVGGYWDTRQMFF.

This clone was recorded a few times. With only one base between it and a far larger clone, this is likely a read error. The J gene is TRDJ3, the V gene TRDV2, with D perhaps TRDD3 (5 bases). The CDR3 is 19 amino acids. CDR1 GEAIGNYY and CDR2 EKD come from the germline V gene. The DNA for the CDR3 is TGTGCCAGTGACACGGTGGATGGGTCTGGGACCTGGGACACCCGACAGATGTTTTTC. This gives the protein CASDTVDGSGTWDTRQMFF.

This clone was seen many times. With only one base between it and a far larger clone, this is likely a read error. The chain is built from TRDV2 and TRDJ2; D gene unclear. Trimming took 0 bases from V and 5 from J, leaving 12 bases between them. The length of the CDR3 is 15 residues. The germline V gene has CDR1 GEAIGNYY and CDR2 EKD. The DNA for the CDR3 is TGTGCCTGTGACACCGTGGAGGACACCACAGCACAACTCTTCTTT. Translation: CACDTVEDTTAQLFF.

This clone has just a few counts. The TCRdb protein comes from a much larger clone and disagrees with this DNA's translation at residue 6, likely due to a read error; the protein given here is derived from the DNA. Other DNA sequences in the sample encode the same CDR3. The V gene is TRDV2, the J gene TRDJ1; weak D call: TRDD3 (6 bases). Germline loops: CDR1 GEAIGNYY, CDR2 EKD. This CDR3 contains 15 residues. Deletions cut 0 bases from V and 0 bases from J, with 10 bases between. In DNA form, the CDR3 reads TGTGCCTGTGACACCGCTGGGGCCTACACCGATAAACTCATCTTT. Residues: CACDTAGAYTDKLIF.

This clone has a handful of counts. A single base is all that separates this from a far larger clone, so a read error is likely. Additional DNA sequences in this sample encode the identical CDR3. The chain carries TRDV2 and TRDJ3, with a possible D match to TRDD3 (5 bases). CDR1 GEAIGNYY and CDR2 EKD come from the germline V gene. CDR3 length equals 17 residues. The CDR3 protein is CACDTVWDERDTRQMFF. For the CDR3, the DNA is TGTGCCTGTGACACCGTCTGGGATGAGCGGGACACTCGACAGATGTTTTTC.

This clone showed up just a few times. This likely reflects a read error, since a far larger clone is one base away. Distinct nucleotide sequences in the sample also encode this CDR3. The chain combines TRDV2 with TRDJ1, with TRDD3 matching 10 bases. J gave up 8 bases and V 3 bases, and 8 bases lay outside the gene matches. Germline CDR1 is GEAIGNYY and CDR2 is EKD. The length of the CDR3 is 14 residues. CDR3 nucleotides: TGTGCCTGTGACGTGCTGGGGGATAAGAACAAACTCATCTTT. Translating gives CACDVLGDKNKLIF.

Turning to this clone: Only one base separates this from a far larger clonotype, so it likely reflects a read error. Other DNA sequences in this specimen translate into the identical CDR3. The chain has TRDV2 and TRDJ3, with TRDD3 matching over 9 bases. CDR1 is GEAIGNYY, CDR2 EKD, per germline. With 3 bases clipped from V and 1 base from J, the junction kept 3 bases outside the gene matches. The CDR3 spans 17 residues. The CDR3 nucleotides read TGTGCCTGTGACTGGGGGATAAGTTCCTGGGACACCCGACAGATGTTTTTC. This gives the protein CACDWGISSWDTRQMFF.

This clone was picked up a small number of times. This DNA translates differently at residue 14 from the TCRdb protein, which is that of a much larger clone; a read error is likely, and the protein shown is the DNA's own translation. The V and J genes are TRDV2 and TRDJ3, with TRDD3 matching over 12 bases. The CDR3 is 19 residues long. Germline V CDR1 and CDR2: GEAIGNYY, EKD. The CDR3 sequence: CACDTVLGDTTWDIRQMFF. As DNA, the CDR3 is TGTGCCTGTGACACCGTACTGGGGGATACCACCTGGGACATCCGACAGATGTTTTTC.

The table lists this clone with many counts. A far more abundant clone sits one base away, making this likely a read error. The rearrangement uses TRDV2 and TRDJ2, with TRDD3 matching over 10 bases. This CDR3 is built from 14 residues. Per the germline V gene, CDR1 is GEAIGNYY and CDR2 is EKD. DNA of the CDR3: TGTGCCTGTGGCACCTGGGGGATAACAGCACAACTCTTCTTT. This sequence encodes CACGTWGITAQLFF.

A word on this clone: A read error likely explains why the TCRdb protein, taken from a much larger clone, differs from this DNA's translation at residue 7; the protein shown is translated from the DNA. The J gene is TRDJ3, the V gene TRDV2; 9 nucleotides match TRDD3. Trimming at V came to 4 bases and at J to 0 bases, leaving 3 bases not matched to a gene. In germline, CDR1 is GEAIGNYY, CDR2 EKD. The CDR3 extends over 17 amino acids. In nucleotides, the CDR3 is TGTGCCTGTGAACTGGGGGAGAGCTCCTGGGACACCCGACAGATGTTTTTC. Amino acids: CACELGESSWDTRQMFF.

This clone was seen a few times. TCRdb's listed protein matches a much larger clone and diverges from this DNA's translation at residue 16, likely through a read error; the protein shown comes from the DNA. This chain uses TRDV2 with TRDJ3; 11 bases agree with TRDD3. Per germline, CDR1 GEAIGNYY and CDR2 EKD. The CDR3 totals 19 residues. The CDR3 region has the DNA TGTGCCTGTGACAAAGTACTGGGGGATAGCTCCTGGGACACCCGACGGATGTTTTTC. It is translated as CACDKVLGDSSWDTRRMFF.

This clone has a handful of counts. It differs at one base from a far larger clone, so likely a read error. This sequence joins TRDV2 and TRDJ3, with a tentative D call TRDD3 (6 bases). The CDR3 is 19 amino acids. The ends were cut back, 4 bases at V and 5 bases at J, with 23 bases in the middle. CDR1 and CDR2 from the germline V gene are GEAIGNYY and EKD. The CDR3 nucleotides read TGTGCCTGTGAGGTCTGGGGCCCTCGACGGGGTCGGGACACCCGACAGATGTTTTTC. Protein product: CACEVWGPRRGRDTRQMFF.

Turning to this clone: The protein held in TCRdb is that of a much larger clone and does not match this DNA's translation at residue 4, likely because of a read error; the protein shown is translated from the DNA. This chain connects TRDV2 to TRDJ3; TRDD3 aligns across 12 bases. There are 21 residues in the CDR3. Germline V CDR1 and CDR2: GEAIGNYY, EKD. This chain's CDR3 is CACVTAYGWGIRSWDTRQMFF. In DNA form, the CDR3 reads TGTGCCTGTGTCACCGCTTATGGCTGGGGGATACGCTCCTGGGACACCCGACAGATGTTTTTC.

As for this clone: This is likely an artifact of a read error, given a far larger clone one base away. The same CDR3 is also encoded by other DNA sequences in this sample. The CDR3, as DNA: TGTGCCTGTGACCCTTGTACTGGGGGGTACGATCACCCAGCACAACTCTTCTTT. This sequence encodes CACDPCTGGYDHPAQLFF. The J gene is TRDJ2, the V gene TRDV2, with TRDD3 identical over 8 bases. Germline-derived CDR1 and CDR2 are GEAIGNYY and EKD. The CDR3 is 18 amino acids. V was clipped by 3 bases and J by 6 bases; unmatched bases: 17.

This clone was seen more than once but under ten times. A far bigger clonotype differs at one base, so this is likely a read error. This specimen includes other DNA sequences encoding the same CDR3. The chain combines TRDV2 with TRDJ3; the match to TRDD3 covers 7 bases. CDR1 is GEAIGNYY and CDR2 is EKD in the germline V gene. This CDR3 contains 20 residues. For the CDR3, the DNA is TGTGCCTGTGACACCGTTGAGGGATACTTAAGCTCCTGGGACACCCGACGGATGTTCTTC. Amino acid sequence: CACDTVEGYLSSWDTRRMFF.

This clone came up a few times. The likely explanation is a read error, given a far larger clone one base away. In nucleotides, the CDR3 is TGTGCTCTTGGGGAACTAGGCCTTCCTACGACTGGGGGCCTACTTTGGGGCTTCTACACCGATAAACTCACCTTT. It is translated as CALGELGLPTTGGLLWGFYTDKLTF. The chain uses TRDV1 and TRDJ1, with a possible D match to TRDD2 (9 bases). The CDR3 covers 25 residues. Germline lookup yields CDR1 TSWWSYY and CDR2 QGS.

Many counts were recorded for this clone. This probably arose from a read error, given a far larger clone one base away. Other nucleotide sequences from this sample produce the same CDR3. The chain recombines TRDV2 with TRDJ2; 12 positions agree with TRDD3. Germline lookup yields CDR1 GEAIGNYY and CDR2 EKD. The CDR3 extends over 18 amino acids. Germline trimming cut 3 bases from V and 2 bases from J; bases unmatched to any gene: 9. CDR3 sequence reads: CACDPVLGDTALTAQLFF. CDR3 nucleotide sequence: TGTGCCTGTGACCCCGTACTGGGGGATACAGCCTTGACAGCACAACTCTTCTTT.

The sample holds a few counts of this clone. The protein that TCRdb holds for this DNA derives from a much larger clone and differs from the translated DNA at residue 3, which likely indicates a read error; the protein shown here is translated from the DNA. This chain connects TRDV2 to TRDJ1; 11 nucleotides match TRDD3. Germline V lookup: CDR1 GEAIGNYY, CDR2 EKD. The CDR3 is 14 residues long. The CDR3 DNA is TGTGCCGGTGACGTACTGGGGGATAAGAACAAACTCATCTTT. Translating gives CAGDVLGDKNKLIF.

There are a few counts of this clone. It is likely a read error: a sequence one base away is far more abundant. The same CDR3 is also encoded by other DNA sequences in this sample. CDR3 in amino acids: CACDTWGIADTRQMFF. DNA for the CDR3: TGTGCCTGCGACACCTGGGGGATAGCGGACACCCGACAGATGTTTTTC. The chain is built from TRDV2 and TRDJ3, with TRDD3 matching over 10 bases. CDR1 and CDR2 (germline): GEAIGNYY, EKD. This CDR3 is built from 16 residues.

As to this clone: This likely reflects a read error, since a far larger clone is one base away. This sample includes further DNA sequences coding for the same CDR3. This chain joins TRDV2 and TRDJ3; TRDD3 matches 8 bases. The CDR3 covers 17 residues. CDR1 GEAIGNYY and CDR2 EKD come from the germline V gene. CDR3 bases: TGTGCATGTGACACCGTCGGGGGATACTGGGACACCCGACAGATGTTTTTC. The encoded protein is CACDTVGGYWDTRQMFF.

Comments on this clone: This is likely an artifact of a read error, given a far larger clone one base away. V is TRDV2 and J is TRDJ3, with 12 nucleotides matching TRDD3. Germline CDR1 reads GEAIGNYY; CDR2 reads EKD. CDR3 size: 20 residues. CDR3 loop: CACDTVAGGYGKWDTRQVFF. DNA for the CDR3: TGTGCCTGTGACACCGTTGCTGGGGGATACGGGAAATGGGACACCCGACAGGTGTTTTTC.

This clone was seen a few times. A read error likely explains why the TCRdb protein, taken from a much larger clone, differs from this DNA's translation at residue 8; the protein shown is translated from the DNA. This chain connects TRDV2 to TRDJ3; 8 bases fit TRDD3. The V gene's germline CDR1 is GEAIGNYY and CDR2 EKD. J gave up 0 bases and V 3 bases, and 3 bases lay outside the gene matches. This CDR3 comprises 17 residues. CDR3 protein: CACDVLGGSWDTRQMFF. The CDR3 region has the DNA TGTGCCTGTGACGTACTGGGGGGCTCCTGGGACACCCGACAGATGTTTTTC.

This clone was detected only a few times. The protein in TCRdb stems from a much larger clone and differs at residue 12 from this DNA's translation, likely a read error; here the protein is translated from the DNA. The chain recombines TRDV2 with TRDJ3; 10 bases map to TRDD3. CDR1 GEAIGNYY and CDR2 EKD come from the germline V gene. The length of the CDR3 is 20 residues. V lost 0 bases, J lost 3 bases, and 10 bases stayed unmatched. The CDR3: CACDTGTWGIGVWDTRQMFF. The DNA for the CDR3 is TGTGCCTGTGACACCGGGACCTGGGGGATAGGCGTCTGGGACACCCGACAGATGTTTTTC.

This clone was counted between two and nine times. This DNA translates differently at residue 5 from the TCRdb protein, which is that of a much larger clone; a read error is likely, and the protein shown is the DNA's own translation. V and J are TRDV2 and TRDJ2, with 12 bases that match TRDD3. V gave up 3 bases and J gave up 4 bases; unmatched junction bases: 2. CDR3 length equals 15 residues. Germline-derived CDR1 and CDR2 are GEAIGNYY and EKD. The CDR3 protein is CACDALGDTTAQLFF. The CDR3 DNA reads TGTGCCTGTGACGCACTGGGGGATACGACAGCACAACTCTTCTTT.

This clone was picked up a small number of times. TCRdb's protein for this DNA is that of a much larger clone and differs from the translation at residue 2, likely a read error; the protein shown is the DNA translation. The chain links TRDV2 to TRDJ3; TRDD3 matches 11 bases. This CDR3 is built from 19 residues. The germline gives CDR1 GEAIGNYY, CDR2 EKD. This CDR3 is CSCDKVLGDSSWDTRQMFF. CDR3 in DNA: TGTTCCTGTGACAAAGTACTGGGGGATAGCTCCTGGGACACCCGACAGATGTTTTTC.

This clone was counted ten times or more. Only one base separates this from a far larger clonotype, so it likely reflects a read error. The V call is TRDV2, the J call TRDJ3, with 13 positions matching TRDD3. V was pared by 3 bases and J by 4 bases, with 8 bases of the junction left unmatched. Germline V gene lookup returns CDR1 GEAIGNYY and CDR2 EKD. There are 19 residues in the CDR3. The CDR3 DNA reads TGTGCCTGTGACGGGGTACTGGGGGATACGCGGTGGGACACCCGACAGATGTTTTTC. It yields the protein CACDGVLGDTRWDTRQMFF.